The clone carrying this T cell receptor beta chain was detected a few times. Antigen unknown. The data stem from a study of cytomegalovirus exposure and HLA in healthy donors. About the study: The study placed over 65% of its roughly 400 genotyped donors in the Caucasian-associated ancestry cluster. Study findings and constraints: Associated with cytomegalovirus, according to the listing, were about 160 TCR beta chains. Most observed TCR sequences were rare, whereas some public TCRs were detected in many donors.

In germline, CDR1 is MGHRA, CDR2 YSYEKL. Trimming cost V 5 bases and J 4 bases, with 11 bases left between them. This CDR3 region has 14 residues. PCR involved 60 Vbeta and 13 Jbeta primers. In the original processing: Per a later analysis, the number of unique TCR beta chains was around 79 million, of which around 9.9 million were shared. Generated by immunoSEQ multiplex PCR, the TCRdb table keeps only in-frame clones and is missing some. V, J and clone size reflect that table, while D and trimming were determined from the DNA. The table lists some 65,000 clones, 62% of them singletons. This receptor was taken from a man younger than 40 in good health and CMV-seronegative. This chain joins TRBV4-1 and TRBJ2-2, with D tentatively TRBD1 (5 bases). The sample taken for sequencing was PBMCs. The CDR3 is CASSATVGTGELFF. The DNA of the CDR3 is TGCGCCAGCAGCGCGACAGTTGGCACCGGGGAGCTGTTTTTT.